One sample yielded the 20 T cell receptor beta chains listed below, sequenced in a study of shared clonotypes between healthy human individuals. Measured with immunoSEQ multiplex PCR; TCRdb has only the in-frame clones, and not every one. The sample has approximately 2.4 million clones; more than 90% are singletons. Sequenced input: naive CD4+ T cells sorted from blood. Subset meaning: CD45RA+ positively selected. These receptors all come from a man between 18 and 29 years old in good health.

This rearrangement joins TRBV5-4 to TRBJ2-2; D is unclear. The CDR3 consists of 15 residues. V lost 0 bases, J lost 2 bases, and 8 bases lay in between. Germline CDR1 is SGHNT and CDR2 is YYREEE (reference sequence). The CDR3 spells CASSLVKVNTGELFF. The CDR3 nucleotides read TGTGCCAGCAGCTTGGTCAAGGTTAACACCGGGGAGCTGTTTTTT.

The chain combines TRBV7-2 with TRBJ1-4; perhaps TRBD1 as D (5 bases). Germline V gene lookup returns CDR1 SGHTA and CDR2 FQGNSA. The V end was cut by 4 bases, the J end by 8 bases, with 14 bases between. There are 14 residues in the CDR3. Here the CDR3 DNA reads TGTGCCAGCAGCTGGGGCGGGGTGGGCGAAAAACTGTTTTTT. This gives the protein CASSWGGVGEKLFF.

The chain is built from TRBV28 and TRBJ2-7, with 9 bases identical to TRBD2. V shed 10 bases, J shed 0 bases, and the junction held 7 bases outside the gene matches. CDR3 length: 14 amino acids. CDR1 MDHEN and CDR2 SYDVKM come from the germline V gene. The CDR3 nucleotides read TGTGCCACCCAGGATAGCGGGAGCTCCTACGAGCAGTACTTC. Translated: CATQDSGSSYEQYF.

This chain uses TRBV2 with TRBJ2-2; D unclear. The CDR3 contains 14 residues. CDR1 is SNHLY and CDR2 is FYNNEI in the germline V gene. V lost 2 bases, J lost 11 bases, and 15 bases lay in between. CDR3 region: CASSESRQSFELFF. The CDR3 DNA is TGTGCCAGCAGTGAATCGCGGCAGTCCTTTGAGCTGTTTTTT. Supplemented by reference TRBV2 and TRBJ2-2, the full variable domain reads EPEVTQTPSHQVTQMGQEVILRCVPISNHLYFYWYRQILGQKVEFLVSFYNNEISEKSEIFDDQFSVERPDGSNFTLKIRSTKLEDSAMYFCASSESRQSFELFFGEGSRLTVL.

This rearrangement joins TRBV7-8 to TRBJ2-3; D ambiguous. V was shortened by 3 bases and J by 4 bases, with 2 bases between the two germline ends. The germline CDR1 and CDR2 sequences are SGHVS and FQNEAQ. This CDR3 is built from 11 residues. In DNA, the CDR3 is TGTGCCAGCAGCTTCTCAGATACGCAGTATTTT. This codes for CASSFSDTQYF.

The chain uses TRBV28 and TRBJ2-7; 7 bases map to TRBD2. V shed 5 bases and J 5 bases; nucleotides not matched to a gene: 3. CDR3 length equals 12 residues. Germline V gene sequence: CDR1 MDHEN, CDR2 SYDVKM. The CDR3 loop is CASSGTTHEQYF. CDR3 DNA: TGTGCCAGCAGTGGGACTACACACGAGCAGTACTTC.

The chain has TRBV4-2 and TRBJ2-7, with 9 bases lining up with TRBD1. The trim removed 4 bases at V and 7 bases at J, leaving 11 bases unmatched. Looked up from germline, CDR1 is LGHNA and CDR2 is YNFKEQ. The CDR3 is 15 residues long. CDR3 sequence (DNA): TGTGCCAGCAGCCCTGTCGGGACAGGGTTCAATGAGCAGTACTTC. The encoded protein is CASSPVGTGFNEQYF.

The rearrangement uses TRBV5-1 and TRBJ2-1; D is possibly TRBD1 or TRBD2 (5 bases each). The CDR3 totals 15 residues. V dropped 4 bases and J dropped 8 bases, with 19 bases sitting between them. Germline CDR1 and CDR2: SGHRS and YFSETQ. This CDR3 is CASSPRWPLGDEQFF. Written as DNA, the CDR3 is TGCGCCAGCAGCCCCCGTTGGCCCCTGGGGGATGAGCAGTTCTTC.

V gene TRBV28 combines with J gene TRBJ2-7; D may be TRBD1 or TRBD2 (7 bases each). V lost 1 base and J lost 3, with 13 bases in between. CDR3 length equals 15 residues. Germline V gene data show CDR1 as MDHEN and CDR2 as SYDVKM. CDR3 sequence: CASSLSGRGGYEQYF. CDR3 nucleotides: TGTGCCAGCAGTTTATCAGGCAGGGGGGGCTACGAGCAGTACTTC.

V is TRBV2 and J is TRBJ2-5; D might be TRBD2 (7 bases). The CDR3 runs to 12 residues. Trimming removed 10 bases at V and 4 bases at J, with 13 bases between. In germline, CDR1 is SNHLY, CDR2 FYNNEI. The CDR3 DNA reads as TGTGCCACCTCAAGGGGGGGAGAGACCCAGTACTTC. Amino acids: CATSRGGETQYF. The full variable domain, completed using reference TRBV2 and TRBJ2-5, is EPEVTQTPSHQVTQMGQEVILRCVPISNHLYFYWYRQILGQKVEFLVSFYNNEISEKSEIFDDQFSVERPDGSNFTLKIRSTKLEDSAMYFCATSRGGETQYFGPGTRLLVL.

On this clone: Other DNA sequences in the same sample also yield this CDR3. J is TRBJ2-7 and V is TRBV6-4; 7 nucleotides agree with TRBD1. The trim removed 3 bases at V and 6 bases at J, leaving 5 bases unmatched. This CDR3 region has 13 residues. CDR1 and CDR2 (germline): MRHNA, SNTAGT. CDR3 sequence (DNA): TGTGCCAGCAGTGATAGAGGGGGCAGCGAGCAGTACTTC. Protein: CASSDRGGSEQYF.

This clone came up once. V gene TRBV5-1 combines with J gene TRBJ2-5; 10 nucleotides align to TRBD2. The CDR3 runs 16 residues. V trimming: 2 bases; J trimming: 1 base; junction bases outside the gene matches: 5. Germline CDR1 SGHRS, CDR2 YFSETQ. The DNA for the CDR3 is TGCGCCAGCAGCTTAGGCACTAGCGGGGTCCAAGAGACCCAGTACTTC. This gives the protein CASSLGTSGVQETQYF. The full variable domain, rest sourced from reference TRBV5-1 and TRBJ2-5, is KAGVTQTPRYLIKTRGQQVTLSCSPISGHRSVSWYQQTPGQGLQFLFEYFSETQRNKGNFPGRFSGRQFSNSRSEMNVSTLELGDSALYLCASSLGTSGVQETQYFGPGTRLLVL.

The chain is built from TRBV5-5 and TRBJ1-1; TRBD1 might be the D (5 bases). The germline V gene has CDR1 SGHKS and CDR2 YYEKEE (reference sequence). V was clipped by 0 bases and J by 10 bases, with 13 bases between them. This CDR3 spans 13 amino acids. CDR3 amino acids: CASSLEGASRAFF. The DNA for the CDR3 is TGTGCCAGCAGCTTGGAAGGGGCAAGCCGAGCTTTCTTT.

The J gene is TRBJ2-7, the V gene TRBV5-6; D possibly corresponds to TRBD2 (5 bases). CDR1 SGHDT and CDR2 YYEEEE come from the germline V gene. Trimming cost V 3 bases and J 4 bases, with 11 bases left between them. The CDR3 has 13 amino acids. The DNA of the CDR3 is TGTGCCAGCAGCTGGGCGGAGGTTTACGAGCAGTACTTC. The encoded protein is CASSWAEVYEQYF.

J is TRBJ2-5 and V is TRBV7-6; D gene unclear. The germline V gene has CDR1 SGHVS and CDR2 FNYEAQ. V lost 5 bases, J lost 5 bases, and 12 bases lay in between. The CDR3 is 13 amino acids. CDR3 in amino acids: CASSSMSLETQYF. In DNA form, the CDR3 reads TGTGCCAGCAGCAGCATGAGCCTTGAGACCCAGTACTTC.

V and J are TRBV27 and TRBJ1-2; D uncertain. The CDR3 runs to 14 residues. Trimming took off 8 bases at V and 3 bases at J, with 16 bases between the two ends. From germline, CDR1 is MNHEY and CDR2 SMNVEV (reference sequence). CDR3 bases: TGTGCCAGCGGACCCACGTGGGCAGACTATGGCTACACCTTC. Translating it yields CASGPTWADYGYTF.

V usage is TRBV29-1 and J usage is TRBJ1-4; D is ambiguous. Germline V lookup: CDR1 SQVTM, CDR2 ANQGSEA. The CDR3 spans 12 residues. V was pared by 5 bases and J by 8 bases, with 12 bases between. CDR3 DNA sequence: TGCAGCGTTCCCGATTTCGGGGAAAAACTGTTTTTT. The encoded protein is CSVPDFGEKLFF.

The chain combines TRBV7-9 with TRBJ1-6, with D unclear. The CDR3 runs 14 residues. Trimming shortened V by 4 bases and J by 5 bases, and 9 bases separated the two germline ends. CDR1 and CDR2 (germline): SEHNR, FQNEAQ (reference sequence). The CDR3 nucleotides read TGTGCCAGCAGCTCGAATGGCAATAATTCACCCCTCCACTTT. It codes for CASSSNGNNSPLHF.

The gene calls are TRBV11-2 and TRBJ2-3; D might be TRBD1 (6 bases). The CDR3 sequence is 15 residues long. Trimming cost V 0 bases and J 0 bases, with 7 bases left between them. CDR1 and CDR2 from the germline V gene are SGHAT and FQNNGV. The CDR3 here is CASSLDRGSTDTQYF. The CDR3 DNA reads TGTGCCAGCAGCTTAGACAGGGGAAGCACAGATACGCAGTATTTT.

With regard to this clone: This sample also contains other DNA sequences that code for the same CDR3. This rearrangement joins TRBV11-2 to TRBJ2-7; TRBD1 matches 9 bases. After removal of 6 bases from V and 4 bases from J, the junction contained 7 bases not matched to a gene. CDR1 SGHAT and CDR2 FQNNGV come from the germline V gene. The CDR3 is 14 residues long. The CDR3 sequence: CASRTGTGSYEQYF. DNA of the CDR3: TGTGCCAGCAGAACCGGGACAGGGTCTTACGAGCAGTACTTC.